This T cell receptor (beta chain) was identified during a study of blood T cell repertoires in COVID-19 (TCRdb year 2020). Broadly, across the study: Collaborator samples came from the United States, Italy and Spain and covered acute and convalescent phases of COVID-19. The prospective study material was composed of cDNA or gDNA derived from T cells, B-cell-depleted T cells, or PBMCs. Deeply sampled blood TCRbeta repertoires from subjects exposed to, actively infected with, or recovered from COVID-19 were included in the dataset. The repertoires were released in a freely available public database intended as a resource for research on the immune response to SARS-CoV-2. The samples were drawn from the first 160 participants of the ongoing ImmuneRACE study and from about 1,200 subjects provided by 6 global collaborators. Nearly every sample came with metadata listing a de-identified subject ID, COVID-19 status, age in years and sex. Where available, HLA class I and class II types were obtained from metadata supplied by the sample provider rather than from assay-based typing. Overall study results and their limits: How much clinical and demographic metadata was included differed by source and by participant, and the metadata was provided uncurated.

As regards this clone: Its cognate antigen has yet to be identified. There are no base qualities to consult, and no much larger clone falls within one base.

TCRbeta CDR3 regions were amplified from genomic DNA using the immunoSEQ Assay, a bias-controlled multiplex PCR. Processing in the source paper ran as follows. Nucleated cell counts per sample were estimated from amplification of reference gene primers within the assay. To quantify the absolute abundance of each unique TCRbeta CDR3 rearrangement, sequence reads were collapsed and filtered. For each sample, productive Simpson clonality was calculated as the square root of Simpson's diversity index across productive rearrangements. As stored in TCRdb, this immuneACCESS dataset retains in-frame rearrangements with V and J assigned. A fraction of the clones does not appear; measured against another copy, unresolved V genes explain less than half of the discrepancy, and the remainder lacks a known reason. That table furnishes V, J and clone size, whereas the DNA furnished D and trimming. The sample contains over 10,000 clones, around 87% of them found a single time. 20% to 25% of the sample belongs to the ten largest clones.

Trimming takes 1 base from V and 1 base from J, and the germline ends sit 4 bases apart. The germline V gene provides CDR1 SGHNT and CDR2 YENEEA. The CDR3 spans 13 residues, from the cysteine through the phenylalanine. Left in the record is the CDR3 DNA by itself, 39 bases read in frame from the first base. Collaborating institutions collected whole blood in K2EDTA tubes following their own protocols. Collaborator samples were shipped for TCRbeta analysis as frozen whole blood, isolated PBMCs, or DNA extracted from either sample type. Sequenced input: peripheral blood. In this chain, TRBV11-3 is recombined with TRBJ1-1; the D gene remains uncertain. The receptor's source is a human donor with active COVID-19. The donor label of this sample is uncertain. The CDR3 sequence is CASSLGRNTEAFF. The DNA sequence is as follows: TGTGCCAGCAGCTTAGGGAGGAACACTGAAGCTTTCTTT.